This T cell receptor beta chain was profiled in a study of vaccination and CD4 T cells after COVID-19. Study context: With roughly ten mild cases and one severe, convalescent patients were SARS-CoV-2 positive by nasal swab PCR. A CEFX pool, an HIV-1 Nef pool, or else no peptide went into the control cultures. Two-dose vaccination with either BNT162b2 or mRNA-1273 was given to participants.

CDR1 and CDR2 (germline): SGHTA, FQGNSA. V was shortened by 3 bases and J by 10 bases, with 13 bases between the two germline ends. This CDR3 has 13 residues. Note on this clonotype: Its antigen is currently unknown.

Treatment here: roughly 10-day PBMC culture with coronavirus spike peptide pools or control peptides (ViraFEST assay). Sequenced with the Oncomine TCR Beta short-read assay was DNA taken from cultured CD4+ T cells. Genomic DNA was drawn out of CD4+ T cells grown in culture. TCRdb ran MiXCR on the PCR reads and lists one entry per CDR3 protein. The profile shows approximately 9,500 distinct CDR3 sequences, roughly 61% of them singletons. Sequencing was carried out using CD4+ T cells from blood, cultured in vitro. The rearrangement uses TRBV7-2 and TRBJ2-1; D is unresolved. The receptor's source is a human donor who had recovered from COVID-19. CDR3 DNA: TGTGCCAGCAGCTTGGGTCCACTCCGGGAGCAGTTCTTC. Translated: CASSLGPLREQFF.